What follows are 25 T cell receptor beta chains derived from one specimen sequenced in a study of cytomegalovirus exposure and HLA in healthy donors. The study ran its PCR with 60 Vbeta and 13 Jbeta primers. Sequencing used immunoSEQ multiplex PCR; TCRdb keeps in-frame clones, though not all of them. The data show about 160,000 clones, with more than 70% seen just once and more than 0.85% held by the top ten. Input material: PBMCs. These TCRs come from a man aged 30 to 39 in good health and CMV-seronegative.

J is TRBJ1-1 and V is TRBV10-3, with 7 bases aligning to TRBD1. With V trimmed by 5 bases and J by 3 bases, 6 bases remained unmatched. The CDR3 is made up of 14 amino acids. Germline-derived CDR1 and CDR2 are ENHRY and SYGVKD. The CDR3 DNA sequence: TGTGCCATCAGTAACAGGGGTACGGACACTGAAGCTTTCTTT. Encoded protein: CAISNRGTDTEAFF.

This chain uses TRBV6-5 with TRBJ2-7; possibly TRBD1 for D (7 bases). The CDR3 is 14 amino acids. V lost 6 bases to trimming and J lost 0 bases, with 12 bases between them. CDR1 and CDR2 from the germline V gene are MNHEY and SVGAGI. CDR3 sequence reads: CASSPGDSSYEQYF. The CDR3 DNA follows: TGTGCCAGCAGCCCGGGGGACAGCTCCTACGAGCAGTACTTC.

The chain uses TRBV6-5 and TRBJ1-3, with 7 bases matching TRBD1. CDR3 length: 15 residues. J gave up 3 bases and V 4 bases, and 6 bases lay outside the gene matches. CDR1 MNHEY and CDR2 SVGAGI come from the germline V gene. The CDR3, as DNA: TGTGCCAGCAGTTTACAGGGGTACCTTGGAAACACCATATATTTT. This gives the protein CASSLQGYLGNTIYF.

The chain employs TRBV9 and TRBJ2-1, with D possibly matching TRBD1 (5 bases). The length of the CDR3 is 18 residues. Deletions cut 0 bases from V and 7 bases from J, with 23 bases between. Germline-derived CDR1 and CDR2 are SGDLS and YYNGEE. CDR3 loop: CASSVGGSLGVQGNEQFF. The CDR3 DNA follows: TGTGCCAGCAGCGTAGGAGGCAGTTTAGGGGTCCAAGGGAATGAGCAGTTCTTC.

This rearrangement joins TRBV2 to TRBJ2-7, with 8 bases that match TRBD1. The CDR3 sequence is 15 residues long. V gave up 6 bases and J gave up 1 base; unmatched junction bases: 8. The V gene's germline CDR1 is SNHLY and CDR2 FYNNEI. CDR3 amino acids: CASRVDRELSYEQYF. CDR3 nucleotides: TGTGCCAGCAGGGTGGACAGGGAATTATCCTACGAGCAGTACTTC.

With respect to this clone: The same CDR3 also results from other DNA sequences found in this sample. The CDR3 sequence: CASSLVLAGEQFF. DNA for the CDR3: TGCGCCAGCAGCTTGGTCCTAGCGGGTGAGCAGTTCTTC. The chain employs TRBV5-1 and TRBJ2-1, with 8 positions matching TRBD2. This CDR3 is built from 13 residues. Per the germline V gene, CDR1 is SGHRS and CDR2 is YFSETQ. V lost 0 bases to trimming and J lost 9 bases; unmatched junction nucleotides: 2.

This clone has a handful of counts. The rearrangement joins TRBV5-1 to TRBJ1-1; 10 bases are a match to TRBD1. Germline V gives CDR1 SGHRS, CDR2 YFSETQ. Trimming removed 4 bases from V and 5 bases from J; junction bases left unmatched: 5. This CDR3 spans 14 amino acids. The CDR3: CASSRKDRGTEAFF. In nucleotides, the CDR3 is TGCGCCAGCAGCCGAAAGGACAGGGGGACTGAAGCTTTCTTT.

This chain connects TRBV6-1 to TRBJ1-1; 8 nucleotides line up with TRBD1. J gave up 11 bases and V 4 bases, and 12 bases lay outside the gene matches. This CDR3 contains 14 residues. CDR1 is MNHNS and CDR2 is SASEGT in the germline V gene. The CDR3 bases are TGTGCCAGCAGTGCCATCAGGGGGCTGGGTATGGCTTTCTTT. Translated: CASSAIRGLGMAFF.

V usage is TRBV5-6 and J usage is TRBJ2-5, with 7 bases aligning to TRBD1. The V gene's germline CDR1 is SGHDT and CDR2 YYEEEE. The length of the CDR3 is 11 residues. The V and J ends lost 6 bases and 14 bases, in that order; junction bases with no gene match: 10. The CDR3 is CASNLGQAAYF. The DNA of the CDR3 is TGTGCCAGCAACCTCGGACAGGCTGCATACTTC. The full variable domain, in which reference TRBV5-6 and TRBJ2-5 provide the parts outside the CDR3, is DAGVTQSPTHLIKTRGQQVTLRCSPKSGHDTVSWYQQALGQGPQFIFQYYEEEERQRGNFPDRFSGHQFPNYSSELNVNALLLGDSALYLCASNLGQAAYFGPGTRLLVL.

The chain carries TRBV6-4 and TRBJ2-1, with a possible D match to TRBD2 (5 bases). V gave up 4 bases and J gave up 0 bases, with 13 bases separating them. The germline V gene has CDR1 MRHNA and CDR2 SNTAGT. The CDR3 is made up of 16 amino acids. The CDR3 sequence is CASSGSSGSSYNEQFF. The CDR3 DNA is TGTGCCAGCAGTGGATCGAGCGGTAGCTCCTACAATGAGCAGTTCTTC.

The genes are TRBV25-1 and TRBJ2-1; unclear D gene. Germline V gene sequence: CDR1 MGHDK, CDR2 SYGVNS. This CDR3 is built from 11 residues. V lost 2 bases and J lost 8, with 4 bases in between. DNA for the CDR3: TGTGCCAGCAGTGAACGGTATGAGCAGTTCTTC. Residues: CASSERYEQFF.

Regarding this clone: The junction does not match germline at one end; this may be a read error. The chain is built from TRBV7-7 and TRBJ2-1; D gene ambiguous. Germline assignment: CDR1 SSHAT and CDR2 FNYEAQ (reference sequence). The CDR3 is 13 amino acids. CDR3 bases: TGTGCTAGCAGCCCACAGTACGCTAATGAGCAGTTCTTC. It yields the protein CASSPQYANEQFF.

The V gene is TRBV13, the J gene TRBJ2-7; 7 nucleotides match TRBD2. Per germline, CDR1 PRHDT and CDR2 FYEKMQ (reference sequence). This CDR3 is built from 15 residues. V dropped 5 bases and J dropped 0; count of bases not matched to a gene: 7. CDR3 amino acids: CASSNSLASSYEQYF. CDR3 coding DNA: TGTGCCAGCAGCAACTCACTAGCGAGCTCCTACGAGCAGTACTTC. Complete variable domain (other parts from reference TRBV13 and TRBJ2-7): AAGVIQSPRHLIKEKRETATLKCYPIPRHDTVYWYQQGPGQDPQFLISFYEKMQSDKGSIPDRFSAQQFSDYHSELNMSSLELGDSALYFCASSNSLASSYEQYFGPGTRLTVT.

This chain connects TRBV27 to TRBJ1-1; D is uncertain. The CDR3 sequence is 17 residues long. Trimming took off 5 bases at V and 1 base at J, with 20 bases between the two ends. Germline V gene lookup returns CDR1 MNHEY and CDR2 SMNVEV (reference sequence). The DNA for the CDR3 is TGTGCCAGCAGTCCCGTGCCTCTCCTTCGGGGGAACACTGAAGCTTTCTTT. Protein product: CASSPVPLLRGNTEAFF.

The chain employs TRBV7-9 and TRBJ1-1, with unresolved D. V gave up 1 base and J gave up 5 bases, with 8 bases separating them. Germline values: CDR1 SEHNR, CDR2 FQNEAQ (reference sequence). CDR3 length equals 13 residues. Written as DNA, the CDR3 is TGTGCCAGCAGCTTAGAGAGAATTACTGAAGCTTTCTTT. Its translation is CASSLERITEAFF.

This clone came up once. The V and J genes are TRBV10-3 and TRBJ2-4; D not resolved. Deletions cut 0 bases from V and 0 bases from J, with 6 bases between. Germline V CDR1 and CDR2: ENHRY, SYGVKD. The CDR3 is made up of 15 amino acids. In nucleotides, the CDR3 is TGTGCCATCAGTGAGTCAGAGTTAGCCAAAAACATTCAGTACTTC. Its protein is CAISESELAKNIQYF.

This clone was counted between two and nine times. This rearrangement joins TRBV19 to TRBJ2-7; 13 nucleotides align to TRBD2. Germline V gene lookup returns CDR1 LNHDA and CDR2 SQIVND (reference sequence). The V and J ends lost 9 bases and 6 bases, in that order; junction bases with no gene match: 8. CDR3 length: 14 residues. The CDR3 DNA reads as TGTGCCAGCACCGGGACTAGCGGGATGGGCGAGCAGTACTTC. It translates to CASTGTSGMGEQYF.

This chain joins TRBV27 and TRBJ2-5, with D tentatively TRBD1 (6 bases). V shed 4 bases and J shed 3 bases, with 18 bases lying between them. This CDR3 comprises 16 residues. Germline CDR1 reads MNHEY; CDR2 reads SMNVEV (reference sequence). The CDR3 is CASSSLDSVMEETQYF. Written as DNA, the CDR3 is TGTGCCAGCAGTTCCTTGGACAGTGTAATGGAAGAGACCCAGTACTTC.

The chain has TRBV21-1 and TRBJ2-3; the table's TRBD1 call for D was not verified on the DNA. TRBV21-1 is shown as a pseudogene. There are 17 residues in the CDR3. The CDR3 is CASSKGVGQGLTDTQYF. Here the CDR3 DNA reads TGTGCCAGCAGCAAAGGAGTGGGGCAGGGGTTGACAGATACGCAGTATTTT.

In this sample, this clone turned up once. The chain joins TRBV29-1 to TRBJ2-7; 8 nucleotides agree with TRBD2. In germline, CDR1 is SQVTM, CDR2 ANQGSEA. Trimming removed 4 bases from V and 3 bases from J; junction bases left unmatched: 5. This CDR3 contains 13 residues. CDR3 bases: TGCAGCGTTGCGGGAGGGAGGAACTACGAGCAGTACTTC. Its translation is CSVAGGRNYEQYF.

The rearrangement uses TRBV11-2 and TRBJ1-1; D not resolved. The V and J ends lost 8 bases and 0 bases respectively, with 10 bases between them. Germline-derived CDR1 and CDR2 are SGHAT and FQNNGV. The CDR3 has 13 amino acids. DNA for the CDR3: TGTGCCAGCGCCGTCAGAATGAACACTGAAGCTTTCTTT. This gives the protein CASAVRMNTEAFF.

The V and J genes are TRBV6-1 and TRBJ2-3, with TRBD2 matching 7 bases. The germline V gene encodes CDR1 MNHNS and CDR2 SASEGT. V trimming: 2 bases; J trimming: 6 bases; junction bases outside the gene matches: 5. The CDR3 covers 14 residues. The CDR3 nucleotides are TGTGCCAGCAGTGAATTGGTGGGGGGGGATACGCAGTATTTT. Its protein product is CASSELVGGDTQYF.

This clone was picked up a small number of times. V gene TRBV6-1 combines with J gene TRBJ2-7, with D tentatively TRBD2 (5 bases). CDR3 size: 14 residues. V dropped 2 bases and J dropped 3 bases, with 11 bases sitting between them. CDR1 and CDR2 from the germline V gene are MNHNS and SASEGT. The CDR3 loop reads CASSEFGLIYEQYF. The CDR3 DNA is TGTGCCAGCAGTGAATTCGGACTCATCTACGAGCAGTACTTC.

This chain uses TRBV10-2 with TRBJ1-6, with TRBD1 matching over 8 bases. The germline gives CDR1 WSHSY, CDR2 SAAADI. There are 15 residues in the CDR3. Trimming removed 5 bases from V and 4 bases from J; junction bases left unmatched: 4. The CDR3 is CASSQGDRYNSPLHF. DNA for the CDR3: TGCGCCAGCAGTCAAGGGGACAGGTATAATTCACCCCTCCACTTT.

The J gene is TRBJ2-7, the V gene TRBV10-3; D perhaps matches TRBD1 (5 bases). V lost 6 bases to trimming and J lost 3 bases, with 9 bases between them. The CDR3 consists of 12 residues. CDR1 and CDR2 from the germline V gene are ENHRY and SYGVKD. The CDR3 DNA sequence: TGTGCCATCAGCAGGGAAATCTACGAGCAGTACTTC. It specifies CAISREIYEQYF.